The 24 T cell receptor beta chains listed next were all sequenced from one sample in a study of cytomegalovirus exposure and HLA in healthy donors. This PCR relied on a set of 60 Vbeta primers and 13 Jbeta primers. TCRdb keeps only in-frame clones here, not all; method: immunoSEQ multiplex PCR. Of 100,000 to 150,000 clones in the sample, roughly 80% are singletons; the top ten hold 1% to 1.5%. Material for sequencing was PBMCs. The origin of the receptors is a female donor in good health and CMV-seronegative.

The gene calls are TRBV7-2 and TRBJ1-2; 11 positions match TRBD1. With V trimmed by 6 bases and J by 0 bases, 3 bases remained unmatched. Per the germline V gene, CDR1 is SGHTA and CDR2 is FQGNSA. This CDR3 is built from 15 residues. In DNA, the CDR3 is TGTGCCAGCAGACGGGACAGGGGGGCTAACTATGGCTACACCTTC. It specifies CASRRDRGANYGYTF.

The chain is built from TRBV11-2 and TRBJ2-1; 7 nucleotides agree with TRBD1. The germline gives CDR1 SGHAT, CDR2 FQNNGV. V gave up 4 bases and J gave up 2 bases; unmatched junction bases: 5. CDR3 length equals 15 residues. CDR3 loop: CASSSLTGPYNEQFF. The CDR3 DNA sequence: TGTGCCAGCAGCTCCTTGACAGGGCCCTACAATGAGCAGTTCTTC.

The genes are TRBV2 and TRBJ2-5; no reliable D call. CDR1 and CDR2 from the germline V gene are SNHLY and FYNNEI. The CDR3 covers 13 residues. The germline V and J ends were trimmed by 8 bases and 5 bases, with 15 bases remaining between them. The CDR3, as DNA: TGTGCCAGCGCGTTCGAGGTTCGGGAGACCCAGTACTTC. Translation: CASAFEVRETQYF.

This clone was seen only a few times. This sequence joins TRBV18 and TRBJ2-5, with a possible D match to TRBD1 (6 bases). CDR3 length: 13 amino acids. Germline assignment: CDR1 KGHSH and CDR2 LQKENI. V dropped 5 bases and J dropped 0 bases, with 7 bases sitting between them. The CDR3 sequence is CASSDRNQETQYF. CDR3 bases: TGTGCCAGCTCAGACAGGAACCAAGAGACCCAGTACTTC. Based on the CDR3 plus reference TRBV18 and TRBJ2-5, the full variable domain is NAGVMQNPRHLVRRRGQEARLRCSPMKGHSHVYWYRQLPEEGLKFMVYLQKENIIDESGMPKERFSAEFPKEGPSILRIQQVVRGDSAAYFCASSDRNQETQYFGPGTRLLVL.

The chain uses TRBV11-2 and TRBJ2-1; TRBD2 agrees at 9 bases. This CDR3 is 17 amino acids long. Looked up from germline, CDR1 is SGHAT and CDR2 is FQNNGV. The V segment lost 7 bases and the J segment 7 bases; nucleotides outside the gene matches: 17. CDR3 sequence: CASNPSGRPHTGNEQFF. In nucleotides, the CDR3 is TGTGCCAGCAACCCAAGCGGGAGGCCCCATACAGGGAATGAGCAGTTCTTC.

V and J are TRBV28 and TRBJ2-1, with a weak D call TRBD2 (5 bases). V lost 6 bases and J lost 7, with 22 bases in between. Germline V gene lookup returns CDR1 MDHEN and CDR2 SYDVKM. The CDR3 has 16 residues. In nucleotides, the CDR3 is TGTGCCAGCAGCCCCCCAGGAGCGCTACGGGAAAATGAGCAGTTCTTC. Translated: CASSPPGALRENEQFF.

The V and J genes are TRBV5-1 and TRBJ2-7; weak D call: TRBD2 (6 bases). Trimming removed 0 bases from V and 7 bases from J, with 17 bases in between. The CDR3 is made up of 15 amino acids. Germline-derived CDR1 and CDR2 are SGHRS and YFSETQ. In DNA form, the CDR3 reads TGCGCCAGCAGCTTGGCAGAGGCGGGGTGGGGGGAGCAGTACTTC. Protein: CASSLAEAGWGEQYF.

The chain links TRBV1 to TRBJ2-6; the table's TRBD2 call for D was not verified on the DNA. TRBV1 is listed as a pseudogene. The CDR3 loop spans 19 amino acids. The CDR3 loop reads CTSRQTPGLPSRGANGLTF. The CDR3 DNA sequence: TGCACCAGCAGACAAACCCCGGGACTCCCGTCTCGTGGGGCCAACGGCCTGACTTTC.

The V and J genes are TRBV19 and TRBJ2-7; TRBD1 matches at 8 bases. CDR3 length: 15 amino acids. V shed 0 bases, J shed 2 bases, and the junction held 3 bases outside the gene matches. The V gene's germline CDR1 is LNHDA and CDR2 SQIVND (reference sequence). Here the CDR3 reads CASSIDRQGTYEQYF. The CDR3 DNA follows: TGTGCCAGTAGTATAGACCGACAGGGGACCTACGAGCAGTACTTC.

The gene calls are TRBV19 and TRBJ1-6; D possibly corresponds to TRBD1 (5 bases). The ends were cut back, 6 bases at V and 9 bases at J, with 21 bases in the middle. The CDR3 runs 16 residues. Germline CDR1 LNHDA, CDR2 SQIVND (reference sequence). This CDR3 reads CASRDTLGLFASPLHF. For the CDR3, the DNA is TGTGCCAGTAGGGACACCCTGGGCCTTTTTGCTTCACCCCTCCACTTT.

The chain joins TRBV30 to TRBJ1-1; D gene uncertain. Germline CDR1 reads GTSNPN; CDR2 reads SVGIG (reference sequence). The ends were cut back, 8 bases at V and 0 bases at J, with 16 bases in the middle. CDR3 length: 14 residues. The DNA for the CDR3 is TGTGCCGGCGGAAACGGAATCATGAACACTGAAGCTTTCTTT. It specifies CAGGNGIMNTEAFF.

In DNA form, the CDR3 reads TGTGCCAGCAGCGTTGGGACTAGCGGGAGAACCGGGGAGCTGTTTTTT. Translation: CASSVGTSGRTGELFF. The genes are TRBV9 and TRBJ2-2; 14 nucleotides agree with TRBD2. Germline assignment: CDR1 SGDLS and CDR2 YYNGEE. The length of the CDR3 is 16 residues. J gave up 5 bases and V 2 bases, and 2 bases lay outside the gene matches.

The gene calls are TRBV27 and TRBJ2-1, with 12 nucleotides matching TRBD2. Germline CDR1 and CDR2: MNHEY and SMNVEV (reference sequence). The CDR3 consists of 16 residues. J was trimmed by 4 bases and V by 6 bases; bases with no gene match: 7. CDR3 amino acids: CASRPTGTSGYNEQFF. For the CDR3, the DNA is TGTGCCAGCAGGCCGACCGGGACTAGCGGGTACAATGAGCAGTTCTTC.

V gene TRBV27 combines with J gene TRBJ1-2; TRBD1 might be the D (6 bases). The CDR3 contains 13 residues. Trimming shortened V by 6 bases and J by 6 bases, and 14 bases separated the two germline ends. The germline gives CDR1 MNHEY, CDR2 SMNVEV (reference sequence). The CDR3 nucleotides are TGTGCCAGCAGACCCTGGACAGAGGATGGCTACACCTTC. Its translation is CASRPWTEDGYTF.

This chain connects TRBV6-1 to TRBJ1-5, with D maybe TRBD1 (5 bases). The CDR3 is made up of 13 amino acids. Germline CDR1 MNHNS, CDR2 SASEGT. V was trimmed by 4 bases and J by 3 bases, leaving 7 bases between them. The CDR3 is CASSVRDNQPQHF. The CDR3 DNA sequence: TGTGCCAGCAGTGTCAGGGACAATCAGCCCCAGCATTTT.

This clone was counted once. CDR3 DNA sequence: TGCGCCAGCAGTGAGTCGACTACAGGGGGAAACACTGAAGCTTTCTTT. As protein: CASSESTTGGNTEAFF. The V call is TRBV10-1, the J call TRBJ1-1, with 8 bases lining up with TRBD1. Trimming removed 0 bases from V and 2 bases from J; junction bases left unmatched: 5. The CDR3 extends over 16 amino acids. Germline V gene lookup returns CDR1 WNHNN and CDR2 SYGVQD (reference sequence).

The V gene is TRBV6-1, the J gene TRBJ1-5; 7 bases line up with TRBD1. CDR1 MNHNS and CDR2 SASEGT come from the germline V gene. The CDR3 has 16 residues. V trimming: 4 bases; J trimming: 0 bases; junction bases outside the gene matches: 6. For the CDR3, the DNA is TGTGCCAGCAGTGCCAGACAGGGCCTTAGCAATCAGCCCCAGCATTTT. Its translation: CASSARQGLSNQPQHF.

The table lists this clone with a few counts. This chain links TRBV11-2 with TRBJ2-7; 7 nucleotides line up with TRBD1. V shed 0 bases and J 3 bases; nucleotides not matched to a gene: 11. This CDR3 has 17 residues. Per the germline V gene, CDR1 is SGHAT and CDR2 is FQNNGV. CDR3 DNA sequence: TGTGCCAGCAGCTTAGATATAGGTGGTGACAGGGTCTACGAGCAGTACTTC. This codes for CASSLDIGGDRVYEQYF.

J is TRBJ2-7 and V is TRBV10-1; D might be TRBD1 (5 bases). V lost 4 bases, J lost 7 bases, and 20 bases lay in between. Germline CDR1 WNHNN, CDR2 SYGVQD (reference sequence). This CDR3 region has 15 residues. Written as DNA, the CDR3 is TGCGCCAGCAGTGGGAACGGCGTAACAGGTCCAGAGCAGTACTTC. This sequence encodes CASSGNGVTGPEQYF.

V and J are TRBV6-1 and TRBJ2-5, with D possibly being TRBD1 (5 bases). The V gene lost 3 bases and the J gene lost 7 bases, with 15 bases spanning the gap. The CDR3 consists of 14 residues. CDR1 and CDR2 (germline): MNHNS, SASEGT. For the CDR3, the DNA is TGTGCCAGCAGTGACAGGGCAATCTCGGGGACCCAGTACTTC. Translating it yields CASSDRAISGTQYF.

V usage is TRBV10-1 and J usage is TRBJ2-1; no clear D. This CDR3 spans 13 amino acids. The germline V gene encodes CDR1 WNHNN and CDR2 SYGVQD (reference sequence). Trimming took off 3 bases at V and 10 bases at J, with 13 bases between the two ends. CDR3 DNA sequence: TGCGCCAGCAGTGACCCACCCCCCGGGGAGCAGTTCTTC. Amino acids: CASSDPPPGEQFF.

The chain joins TRBV7-3 to TRBJ1-2; possible D gene TRBD1, 6 bases. V was cut by 6 bases and J by 2 bases, with 16 bases left in between. CDR1 and CDR2 from the germline V gene are SGHTA and FQGTGA. The CDR3 is 15 residues long. CDR3 sequence reads: CASRGTTGPNYGYTF. CDR3 in DNA: TGTGCCAGCAGGGGAACGACAGGACCGAACTATGGCTACACCTTC. The variable domain in full, completed from reference TRBV7-3 and TRBJ1-2, reads GAGVSQTPSNKVTEKGKYVELRCDPISGHTALYWYRQSLGQGPEFLIYFQGTGAADDSGLPNDRFFAVRPEGSVSTLKIQRTERGDSAVYLCASRGTTGPNYGYTFGSGTRLTVV.

The J gene is TRBJ1-5, the V gene TRBV9; possibly TRBD1 for D (5 bases). Germline loops: CDR1 SGDLS, CDR2 YYNGEE. The CDR3 extends over 15 amino acids. Trimming shortened V by 0 bases and J by 6 bases, and 13 bases separated the two germline ends. The CDR3 protein is CASSVVRGDSQPQHF. The CDR3 DNA reads as TGTGCCAGCAGCGTAGTTCGGGGGGATAGTCAGCCCCAGCATTTT.

The genes are TRBV5-1 and TRBJ2-3, with TRBD1 identical over 7 bases. The CDR3 spans 14 residues. Germline-derived CDR1 and CDR2 are SGHRS and YFSETQ. V lost 6 bases to trimming and J lost 3 bases; unmatched junction nucleotides: 7. CDR3 sequence (DNA): TGCGCCAGCAATTGGGGACAGCCGACAGATACGCAGTATTTT. Translating it yields CASNWGQPTDTQYF. The full variable domain, in which reference TRBV5-1 and TRBJ2-3 provide the parts outside the CDR3, is KAGVTQTPRYLIKTRGQQVTLSCSPISGHRSVSWYQQTPGQGLQFLFEYFSETQRNKGNFPGRFSGRQFSNSRSEMNVSTLELGDSALYLCASNWGQPTDTQYFGPGTRLTVL.